The text below deals with one TCR beta chain. One end of the junction fails to match germline, which may point to a read error. Per the original data handling: CDR3 differences across clinicopathological groups were used to build a distant-metastasis classifier for papillary thyroid cancer. Via MiXCR, TCRdb re-called the PCR reads. TCRdb, not the original authors, processed these V and J calls. The sample lists around 59,000 clones; under 20% were seen once. The sample belongs to a study of metastatic and nonmetastatic thyroid tumors. Study-level information: Comparison of repertoires was carried out across blood and tumor or nodule tissue from malignant and benign thyroid patients.

Treatment of any kind had been given to no patient before thyroid surgery. This receptor was identified in a male donor with papillary thyroid cancer or a benign thyroid nodule (not recorded which). Some clones in this sample may be carry-over from other donors' samples. The sample comprised blood.

CDR3 nucleotides: TGCGCCAGCAGAGAGGGCGTACCGAACACCGGGGATCTGTTTTTT. This sequence encodes CASREGVPNTGDLFF. This sequence joins TRBV5-1 and TRBJ2-2; possibly TRBD2 for D (5 bases). Germline CDR1 is SGHRS and CDR2 is YFSETQ. The CDR3 is made up of 15 amino acids. Full variable domain (outside the CDR3, taken from reference TRBV5-1 and TRBJ2-2): KAGVTQTPRYLIKTRGQQVTLSCSPISGHRSVSWYQQTPGQGLQFLFEYFSETQRNKGNFPGRFSGRQFSNSRSEMNVSTLELGDSALYLCASREGVPNTGDLFFGEGSRLTVL.